This T cell receptor beta chain was observed in a study of Ad26.COV2.S vaccination and SARS-CoV-2 variants (dated by TCRdb to the early 2020s). About the full investigation: Donors in the vaccine arm were drawn from COV1001, a multicentre, randomized, double-blind, placebo-controlled phase I-IIa trial testing Ad26.COV2.S in healthy adults. Ad26.COV2.S was administered intramuscularly at 5 x 10^10 or 1 x 10^11 viral particles, either as a single shot or as two shots given 56 days apart. The specificity and breadth of SARS-CoV-2-reactive T cell receptors after Ad26.COV2.S vaccination were assessed by TCRbeta repertoire sequencing. A total of about 30 samples were included in the TCR-sequenced set, comprising around 19 Ad26.COV2.S vaccine recipients, 5 placebo recipients and 8 SARS-CoV-2 convalescent individuals. Trial participants were randomized into five groups of five, in which low-dose or high-dose Ad26.COV2.S was given once or twice, or placebo was given on both occasions. Investigators remained blinded to trial group allocation during experiments and outcome assessment. Findings and caveats that apply to the study as a whole: The authors noted that the TCR breadth and depth analyses may have underestimated total T cell responses. The study was not powered for comparison of responses between vaccine doses or regimens. Ad26.COV2.S recipients had higher spike-specific TCR breadth than placebo recipients (P = 0.0014). Substantial breadth of spike-specific CD8+ and CD4+ T cell responses was reported after vaccination. Vaccine and placebo recipients had comparable non-spike TCR breadth, which fits with the vaccine containing only spike.

About this clone: Its antigen target is currently unknown. No much larger clone is present one base from it, and per-base qualities are unavailable.

The treatment or condition label of this sample denotes: approximately 18 received Ad26.COV2.S at low or high dose, single or two shots; a few received placebo; per-sample allocation not given. Repertoires of vaccine and placebo recipients were sequenced from samples taken on day 63 after the first injection. In Cohort 1b, roughly 26 adults aged 18-55 years were enrolled at a single site in Boston, USA, between 29 July and 7 August 2020. Ad26.COV2.S was a replication-incompetent adenovirus type 26 vector that expressed a prefusion-stabilized SARS-CoV-2 spike protein derived from the original Wuhan strain. The immunoSEQ Assay was the method used to sequence TCRbeta CDR3 regions. After extraction, genomic DNA underwent amplification by bias-controlled multiplex PCR, followed by high-throughput sequencing. The paper's data handling went like this. To quantify the absolute abundance of each unique TCRbeta CDR3 region, sequences were collapsed and filtered. T cell fraction was estimated by normalizing TCRbeta template counts to usable DNA, which was measured by amplifying reference genes present in all nucleated cells. Repertoire TCRs were annotated as SARS-CoV-2-specific by exact matching of V gene, CDR3 amino acid sequence and J gene to a known reactive TCR set. The reference SARS-CoV-2 TCR set was derived from MIRA and filtered for enrichment in COVID-19-positive ImmuneCODE repertoires, a step that removed public or cross-reactive TCRs. Drawing on the MIRA antigens, annotated TCRs were analysed further at the level of specific ORF or position within ORF. Breadth was defined as the number of annotated unique rearrangements divided by the total number of unique productive rearrangements, and depth was defined as the summed frequency of the annotated unique rearrangements. Two-sided Wilcoxon rank-sum tests were applied when comparing TCR breadth between groups. Held by TCRdb, this immuneACCESS table contains in-frame sequences only and omits some clones. Under half of the omission traces to an unresolved V gene where checked; the cause of the rest is unknown. The DNA gave D and trimming, while V, J and clone size come from that table. This sample is represented by 200,000 to 250,000 clones; around nine tenths of them were singletons. In total, the top ten clones hold around 10% of the sample.

The sequence derives from a person aged 18-60 years who received the Ad26.COV2.S COVID-19 vaccine or a placebo. This material consisted of peripheral blood, taken in a trial of Ad26.COV2.S vaccine versus placebo.

The CDR3: CASSDRDRGLREQYF. The nucleotides are TGTGCCAGCAGTGACCGGGACAGGGGGCTACGGGAGCAGTACTTC. The rearrangement joined TRBV6-1 to TRBJ2-7, with 12 junctional bases fitting TRBD1. The CDR3 spans 15 residues, from the cysteine through the phenylalanine. Left in the record is the CDR3 DNA by itself, 45 bases read in frame from the first base. Compared with germline, V lacks 3 bases and J lacks 7 bases; bases without a gene match: 7. CDR1 is given as MNHNS and CDR2 as SASEGT, both from the germline V gene.